Each of the 20 T cell receptor beta chains below was sequenced from the same sample in a study of CXCR3-negative and CXCR3-positive naive CD8 T cells. Regarding the study as a whole: Naive cells that were CXCR3-positive had more hydrophobic TRB CDR3s (compared with CXCR3-negative naive cells).

Their antigens remain unidentified. UMI-labeled TRB cDNA libraries were prepared by 5' RACE. TCRdb derives one entry per CDR3 protein from the 5' RACE reads, leaving out DNA. The listing records 120,000 to 150,000 distinct CDR3 sequences. The source material was naive CXCR3+ CD8+ T cells from blood. Subset here: CD45RO-CCR7+CD27+CD95- naive CD8+ T cells expressing CXCR3 (TNR3+). Receptors originate from a human donor in good health. Some clones in this sample may be carry-over from other donors' samples.

The chain is built from TRBV12-3 or TRBV12-4 and TRBJ1-1. The CDR3 loop spans 14 amino acids. The CDR3 region is CASSSLGDSSEAFF.

This chain links TRBV29-1 with TRBJ2-2. Germline loops: CDR1 SQVTM, CDR2 ANQGSEA. This CDR3 is built from 13 residues. CDR3 region: CSVESENTGELFF.

The chain recombines TRBV6-2 or TRBV6-3 with TRBJ2-1. Looked up from germline, CDR1 is MNHEY and CDR2 is SVGEGT. The CDR3 is 16 residues long. The CDR3 sequence: CASSYWQAAPYNEQFF.

V and J are TRBV29-1 and TRBJ2-5; checking the TCRdb D call of TRBD2 is not possible without DNA. The germline V gene has CDR1 SQVTM and CDR2 ANQGSEA. This CDR3 is 14 amino acids long. This CDR3 reads CSVYPVGVFETQYF.

The chain joins TRBV29-1 to TRBJ2-1; TCRdb picks TRBD2, but there is no DNA to check that call. Germline V lookup: CDR1 SQVTM, CDR2 ANQGSEA. The CDR3 contains 13 residues. The CDR3 sequence: CSVGISGRNEQFF.

The gene calls are TRBV18 and TRBJ1-5. Germline V lookup: CDR1 KGHSH, CDR2 LQKENI. The CDR3 contains 15 residues. The CDR3: CASSLTQGWAEPQHF. The full variable domain, completed using reference TRBV18 and TRBJ1-5, is NAGVMQNPRHLVRRRGQEARLRCSPMKGHSHVYWYRQLPEEGLKFMVYLQKENIIDESGMPKERFSAEFPKEGPSILRIQQVVRGDSAAYFCASSLTQGWAEPQHFGDGTRLSIL.

The chain couples TRBV29-1 to TRBJ1-1; TCRdb calls TRBD1, which cannot be checked without DNA. This CDR3 region has 13 residues. Germline CDR1 and CDR2: SQVTM and ANQGSEA. CDR3 amino acids: CSVGTGEDTEAFF.

The gene calls are TRBV2 and TRBJ2-2; TCRdb's D gene call, TRBD1, goes unchecked for lack of DNA. There are 15 residues in the CDR3. Per germline, CDR1 SNHLY and CDR2 FYNNEI. CDR3 sequence: CASSPGVVDTGELFF.

This chain connects TRBV3-1 to TRBJ2-7; TCRdb proposes TRBD2, but this gene call is untestable without DNA. Germline assignment: CDR1 LGHDT and CDR2 YNNKEL (reference sequence). The CDR3 is 17 residues long. The CDR3 sequence is CASSHLLPRDSASEQYF.

The V and J genes are TRBV20-1 and TRBJ2-5; the D gene TCRdb calls, TRBD1, cannot be checked with no DNA. This CDR3 contains 13 residues. Per germline, CDR1 DFQATT and CDR2 SNEGSKA (reference sequence). This chain's CDR3 is CSARGGTGETQYF.

V and J are TRBV12-3 or TRBV12-4 and TRBJ2-5; TCRdb's D gene call, TRBD2, goes unchecked for lack of DNA. CDR3 length: 15 residues. CDR3 in amino acids: CASSPPGLARETQYF.

J is TRBJ2-1 and V is TRBV3-1; TCRdb's D gene call, TRBD2, goes unchecked for lack of DNA. This CDR3 has 14 residues. CDR1 and CDR2 from the germline V gene are LGHDT and YNNKEL (reference sequence). This CDR3 reads CASSLLAGGNEQFF.

V gene TRBV29-1 combines with J gene TRBJ1-1. CDR1 is SQVTM and CDR2 is ANQGSEA in the germline V gene. The CDR3 totals 15 residues. CDR3: CSIDLRDYMNTEAFF.

The CDR3 is CASSPWSRADGYTF. The chain links TRBV27 to TRBJ1-2; checking the TCRdb D call of TRBD1 is not possible without DNA. The CDR3 sequence is 14 residues long. Germline CDR1 MNHEY, CDR2 SMNVEV (reference sequence).

The genes are TRBV9 and TRBJ2-3; without DNA, the TCRdb call of TRBD1 cannot be checked. Germline V gives CDR1 SGDLS, CDR2 YYNGEE. CDR3 length equals 14 residues. CDR3 amino acids: CASSVLGGTDTQYF.

J is TRBJ2-7 and V is TRBV29-1; TCRdb proposes TRBD1, but this gene call is untestable without DNA. CDR3 length equals 14 residues. CDR1 SQVTM and CDR2 ANQGSEA come from the germline V gene. The CDR3 spells CSANTGSGTYEQYF.

This chain uses TRBV28 with TRBJ1-1; TCRdb proposes TRBD1, but this gene call is untestable without DNA. This CDR3 has 15 residues. CDR1 is MDHEN, CDR2 SYDVKM, per germline. CDR3 region: CASSYYRVRNTEAFF.

CDR3: CASSPREVGNEKLFF. The chain uses TRBV14 and TRBJ1-4; TCRdb's D gene call, TRBD1, goes unchecked for lack of DNA. Germline V gives CDR1 SGHDN, CDR2 FVKESK. The CDR3 contains 15 residues.

This CDR3 is CSVVGLDQLGQYEQYF. The chain links TRBV20-1 to TRBJ2-7; TCRdb's D call, TRBD2, is unchecked because there is no DNA. The CDR3 length is 16 residues. CDR1 DFQATT and CDR2 SNEGSKA come from the germline V gene (reference sequence).

This sequence joins TRBV20-1 and TRBJ1-2; TCRdb calls TRBD1, which cannot be checked without DNA. This CDR3 is 11 amino acids long. Germline V gene data show CDR1 as DFQATT and CDR2 as SNEGSKA (reference sequence). The CDR3: CSAREDRSYTF.